This T cell receptor beta chain stems from a study of CD8 T cells in ankylosing spondylitis. The CDR3 has 14 residues. The germline gives CDR1 LNHNV, CDR2 YYDKDF (reference sequence). J lost 3 bases, V lost 3 bases, and 1 base had no gene match. Using its own MiXCR run on the 5' RACE reads, TCRdb lists one record per CDR3 protein. Here the sample spans about 360,000 distinct CDR3 sequences, about 20% being singletons. For this clonotype: The antigen is not known.

Findings and limits, study-wide: Peripheral blood held disease-linked clones only at relatively low frequency, and these were CD8+. Significant enrichment of disease-linked clones was reported in matched ankylosing spondylitis synovial fluid.

This receptor was taken from a male donor with ankylosing spondylitis or in good health (not recorded which). The specimen was blood, either unsorted or a sorted T cell fraction (not recorded which). This chain links TRBV15 with TRBJ2-7, with 11 bases aligning to TRBD1. The CDR3 region is CATSRDRGLYEQYF. The CDR3 DNA is TGTGCCACCAGCAGGGACAGGGGGCTCTACGAGCAGTACTTC. Together with reference TRBV15 and TRBJ2-7, the CDR3 gives the full variable domain: DAMVIQNPRYQVTQFGKPVTLSCSQTLNHNVMYWYQQKSSQAPKLLFHYYDKDFNNEADTPDNFQSRRPNTSFCFLDIRSPGLGDTAMYLCATSRDRGLYEQYFGPGTRLTVT.